These 26 T cell receptor beta chains were sequenced from one sample in a study of technical replicates of blood from a few donors. Some clones are missing from TCRdb's copy, which holds only in-frame ones; the method was immunoSEQ multiplex PCR. Among around 64,000 clones, 93% were seen once, and the ten largest hold about 4.4%. The sequencing input was PBMCs. The receptor set was obtained from a human donor in good health. Some clones in this sample may be carry-over from other donors' samples.

The chain employs TRBV5-5 and TRBJ1-2, with D perhaps TRBD1 (5 bases). V gave up 4 bases and J gave up 5 bases, with 15 bases separating them. Germline CDR1 and CDR2: SGHKS and YYEKEE (reference sequence). This CDR3 contains 14 residues. The CDR3 DNA reads TGTGCCAGCAGCCCCGGGGGGGGGAAATATGGCTACACCTTC. Its protein product is CASSPGGGKYGYTF. Filled out from reference TRBV5-5 and TRBJ1-2, the complete variable domain reads DAGVTQSPTHLIKTRGQQVTLRCSPISGHKSVSWYQQVLGQGPQFIFQYYEKEERGRGNFPDRFSARQFPNYSSELNVNALLLGDSALYLCASSPGGGKYGYTFGSGTRLTVV.

This clone was observed once. The genes are TRBV11-2 and TRBJ2-7; possibly TRBD2 for D (5 bases). This CDR3 is 15 amino acids long. V lost 4 bases to trimming and J lost 2 bases, with 15 bases between them. The germline V gene encodes CDR1 SGHAT and CDR2 FQNNGV. The chain's CDR3 is CASSSAAGGTYEQYF. Here the CDR3 DNA reads TGTGCCAGCAGCTCGGCGGCGGGCGGAACCTACGAGCAGTACTTC.

The rearrangement uses TRBV11-2 and TRBJ2-5, with 7 bases fitting TRBD2. CDR1 and CDR2 from the germline V gene are SGHAT and FQNNGV. The CDR3 totals 13 residues. The ends lost 3 bases at V and 7 bases at J; junction bases unmatched: 5. The chain's CDR3 is CASSFEREGTQYF. In nucleotides, the CDR3 is TGTGCCAGCAGCTTTGAGCGGGAAGGGACCCAGTACTTC. Filled out from reference TRBV11-2 and TRBJ2-5, the complete variable domain reads EAGVAQSPRYKIIEKRQSVAFWCNPISGHATLYWYQQILGQGPKLLIQFQNNGVVDDSQLPKDRFSAERLKGVDSTLKIQPAKLEDSAVYLCASSFEREGTQYFGPGTRLLVL.

The rearrangement links TRBV19 to TRBJ1-1, with D unclear. Germline CDR1 reads LNHDA; CDR2 reads SQIVND (reference sequence). Trimming left V 5 bases short and J 4 bases short, with 14 bases between. The CDR3 is 14 residues long. DNA of the CDR3: TGTGCCAGTAGTGTAGGGCCGCGGGGCACTGAAGCTTTCTTT. Its translation is CASSVGPRGTEAFF.

J is TRBJ2-5 and V is TRBV5-1, with D maybe TRBD2 (7 bases). The V end lost 6 bases, the J end lost 2 bases, and 14 bases lay between the germline ends. The length of the CDR3 is 14 residues. Germline CDR1 reads SGHRS; CDR2 reads YFSETQ. CDR3 sequence: CASNRGDTQETQYF. In DNA form, the CDR3 reads TGCGCCAGCAATCGGGGGGACACACAAGAGACCCAGTACTTC.

This clone was seen just once. This rearrangement joins TRBV4-3 to TRBJ2-7, with D perhaps matching TRBD2 (5 bases). Germline CDR1 and CDR2: LGHNA and YSLEER. Trimming left V 0 bases short and J 2 bases short, with 14 bases between. The CDR3 covers 16 residues. CDR3: CASSQEAVGRAYEQYF. The DNA for the CDR3 is TGCGCCAGCAGCCAAGAAGCGGTGGGCAGAGCCTACGAGCAGTACTTC.

The chain combines TRBV4-2 with TRBJ1-1; 10 bases fit TRBD1. Per germline, CDR1 LGHNA and CDR2 YNFKEQ. V lost 4 bases to trimming and J lost 1 base; unmatched junction nucleotides: 3. This CDR3 has 15 residues. The CDR3 region is CASSPGDRGNTEAFF. The CDR3 bases are TGTGCCAGCAGCCCGGGGGACAGGGGGAACACTGAAGCTTTCTTT.

The V call is TRBV18, the J call TRBJ1-1; TRBD1 is a possible D gene (6 bases). Germline lookup yields CDR1 KGHSH and CDR2 LQKENI. The CDR3 covers 15 residues. The V and J ends lost 4 bases and 1 base respectively, with 13 bases between them. The chain's CDR3 is CASSRALQGNTEAFF. CDR3 DNA: TGTGCCAGCTCACGAGCCCTACAGGGGAACACTGAAGCTTTCTTT. The complete variable domain, with remaining parts taken from reference TRBV18 and TRBJ1-1, reads NAGVMQNPRHLVRRRGQEARLRCSPMKGHSHVYWYRQLPEEGLKFMVYLQKENIIDESGMPKERFSAEFPKEGPSILRIQQVVRGDSAAYFCASSRALQGNTEAFFGQGTRLTVV.

This chain uses TRBV5-6 with TRBJ2-3, with 8 bases matching TRBD2. Germline CDR1 is SGHDT and CDR2 is YYEEEE. J was trimmed by 1 base and V by 4 bases; bases with no gene match: 5. CDR3 size: 15 residues. CDR3 residues: CASSPAGGGTDTQYF. Written as DNA, the CDR3 is TGTGCCAGCAGCCCCGCCGGGGGGGGCACAGATACGCAGTATTTT.

The chain carries TRBV4-3 and TRBJ1-4; TRBD1 is a possible D gene (6 bases). CDR3 length: 17 residues. Germline loops: CDR1 LGHNA, CDR2 YSLEER. Trimming pared 0 bases from V and 7 bases from J, leaving 18 bases between. CDR3 loop: CASSQEGQGNLGEKLFF. CDR3 nucleotide sequence: TGCGCCAGCAGCCAAGAGGGTCAGGGGAATTTAGGTGAAAAACTGTTTTTT.

The chain links TRBV6-5 to TRBJ2-2, with 7 bases lining up with TRBD2. The CDR3 extends over 15 amino acids. Germline values: CDR1 MNHEY, CDR2 SVGAGI. The V and J ends lost 2 bases and 0 bases, in that order; junction bases with no gene match: 0. As DNA, the CDR3 is TGTGCCAGCAGTTACCTAGCGGCGAACACCGGGGAGCTGTTTTTT. It encodes CASSYLAANTGELFF.

V usage is TRBV5-4 and J usage is TRBJ2-5, with D perhaps TRBD2 (5 bases). Germline V gene data show CDR1 as SGHNT and CDR2 as YYREEE (reference sequence). Trimming pared 1 base from V and 4 bases from J, leaving 14 bases between. This CDR3 spans 15 amino acids. The CDR3: CASSLLGGGPETQYF. The CDR3 DNA sequence: TGTGCCAGCAGCTTGTTAGGCGGAGGCCCAGAGACCCAGTACTTC.

This chain connects TRBV6-5 to TRBJ1-2; a weak D match, TRBD1 (6 bases). The CDR3 sequence is 13 residues long. Trimming cost V 8 bases and J 2 bases, with 12 bases left between them. CDR1 is MNHEY, CDR2 SVGAGI, per germline. The CDR3 coding sequence is TGTGCCAGCCGGACAGACCTGAACTATGGCTACACCTTC. Translating gives CASRTDLNYGYTF.

The chain is built from TRBV30 and TRBJ1-1; D ambiguous. CDR3 length: 14 amino acids. V lost 0 bases, J lost 0 bases, and 8 bases lay in between. Germline-derived CDR1 and CDR2 are GTSNPN and SVGIG (reference sequence). CDR3 sequence (DNA): TGTGCCTGGAGTGTACTGTTAGTGAACACTGAAGCTTTCTTT. Its protein product is CAWSVLLVNTEAFF. The whole variable domain, remainder taken from reference TRBV30 and TRBJ1-1, is SQTIHQWPATLVQPVGSPLSLECTVEGTSNPNLYWYRQAAGRGLQLLFYSVGIGQISSEVPQNLSASRPQDRQFILSSKKLLLSDSGFYLCAWSVLLVNTEAFFGQGTRLTVV.

This rearrangement joins TRBV7-9 to TRBJ2-1, with 9 bases that match TRBD2. The CDR3 has 16 amino acids. The germline gives CDR1 SEHNR, CDR2 FQNEAQ (reference sequence). With V trimmed by 5 bases and J by 1 base, 6 bases remained unmatched. CDR3 in DNA: TGTGCCAGCAGCCCGCAGACTAGCGGATCCTACAATGAGCAGTTCTTC. It specifies CASSPQTSGSYNEQFF. Drawing the rest from reference TRBV7-9 and TRBJ2-1, the complete variable domain is DTGVSQNPRHKITKRGQNVTFRCDPISEHNRLYWYRQTLGQGPEFLTYFQNEAQLEKSRLLSDRFSAERPKGSFSTLEIQRTEQGDSAMYLCASSPQTSGSYNEQFFGPGTRLTVL.

This clone was counted a single time. The rearrangement uses TRBV11-2 and TRBJ2-2, with 14 positions matching TRBD2. The V and J ends lost 8 bases and 9 bases, in that order; junction bases with no gene match: 8. CDR3 length equals 15 residues. The V gene's germline CDR1 is SGHAT and CDR2 FQNNGV. The chain's CDR3 is CASADGTSGRWELFF. As DNA, the CDR3 is TGTGCCAGCGCGGATGGGACTAGCGGGAGATGGGAGCTGTTTTTT.

This chain uses TRBV29-1 with TRBJ2-1; 16 bases match TRBD2. CDR1 and CDR2 (germline): SQVTM, ANQGSEA. J was trimmed by 4 bases and V by 7 bases; bases with no gene match: 1. The CDR3 is 14 amino acids. The CDR3 nucleotides are TGCAGCGGGGGACTAGCGGGAGGGTACAATGAGCAGTTCTTC. The encoded protein is CSGGLAGGYNEQFF.

In DNA, the CDR3 is TGTGCCAGCAGCTCCCAACAGGGATCTGGAAACACCATATATTTT. Encoded protein: CASSSQQGSGNTIYF. V and J are TRBV9 and TRBJ1-3; D is possibly TRBD1 (6 bases). V was trimmed by 4 bases and J by 1 base, leaving 12 bases between them. Germline CDR1 is SGDLS and CDR2 is YYNGEE. The CDR3 has 15 residues. Complete variable domain (other parts from reference TRBV9 and TRBJ1-3): DSGVTQTPKHLITATGQRVTLRCSPRSGDLSVYWYQQSLDQGLQFLIQYYNGEERAKGNILERFSAQQFPDLHSELNLSSLELGDSALYFCASSSQQGSGNTIYFGEGSWLTVV.

The chain carries TRBV5-6 and TRBJ1-2; D uncertain. Germline V CDR1 and CDR2: SGHDT, YYEEEE. The CDR3 is 14 amino acids. Deletions cut 0 bases from V and 3 bases from J, with 9 bases between. The CDR3: CASSLGQYHYGYTF. CDR3 bases: TGTGCCAGCAGCTTGGGGCAGTACCACTATGGCTACACCTTC.

The chain links TRBV11-3 to TRBJ2-2; TRBD2 matches 16 bases. J lost 0 bases, V lost 5 bases, and 6 bases had no gene match. Germline V lookup: CDR1 SGHNT, CDR2 YENEEA. The length of the CDR3 is 19 residues. CDR3 sequence reads: CASSPGTSGRAPNTGELFF. DNA for the CDR3: TGTGCCAGCAGCCCAGGGACTAGCGGGAGGGCCCCGAACACCGGGGAGCTGTTTTTT.

The V gene is TRBV13, the J gene TRBJ1-6; D is uncertain. With 3 bases removed from V and 2 bases from J, the gap between germline ends came to 8 bases. The CDR3 has 15 residues. Germline V lookup: CDR1 PRHDT, CDR2 FYEKMQ (reference sequence). The CDR3 region is CASSFARTYNSPLHF. CDR3 in DNA: TGTGCCAGCAGCTTCGCCAGAACCTATAATTCACCCCTCCACTTT.

This chain connects TRBV4-1 to TRBJ2-2; TRBD2 is a possible D gene (6 bases). CDR3 length equals 15 residues. Between the trimmed V and J ends, which lost 7 bases and 5 bases, there was a span of 17 bases. Germline V gives CDR1 MGHRA, CDR2 YSYEKL. For the CDR3, the DNA is TGCGCCAGCATAGCAGCGGAGGGAGTGACCGGGGAGCTGTTTTTT. Its protein product is CASIAAEGVTGELFF.

The chain employs TRBV5-1 and TRBJ1-1; 7 bases are a match to TRBD1. Unmatched junction bases numbered 4, after V lost 5 bases and J lost 0 bases. The length of the CDR3 is 14 residues. Germline V gives CDR1 SGHRS, CDR2 YFSETQ. The CDR3 DNA follows: TGCGCCAGCAGACAGGGACAGATGAACACTGAAGCTTTCTTT. Protein: CASRQGQMNTEAFF.

The V gene is TRBV4-1, the J gene TRBJ2-5; 7 bases line up with TRBD1. V dropped 9 bases and J dropped 3; count of bases not matched to a gene: 4. Germline V gene lookup returns CDR1 MGHRA and CDR2 YSYEKL. This CDR3 region has 12 residues. CDR3 DNA sequence: TGCGCCAGTAGGGACAGCAAAGAGACCCAGTACTTC. As protein: CASRDSKETQYF.

The J gene is TRBJ2-1, the V gene TRBV4-1; 8 nucleotides line up with TRBD2. Germline V gene sequence: CDR1 MGHRA, CDR2 YSYEKL. The CDR3 extends over 15 amino acids. V lost 0 bases, J lost 10 bases, and 8 bases stayed unmatched. CDR3 in DNA: TGCGCCAGCAGCCAAGAAAAGCGGGAGCTGGAGGAGCAGTTCTTC. This codes for CASSQEKRELEEQFF.

This clone showed up just a few times. The chain recombines TRBV18 with TRBJ2-7, with D uncertain. The CDR3 spans 11 residues. Germline V gene lookup returns CDR1 KGHSH and CDR2 LQKENI. V gave up 2 bases and J gave up 6 bases, with 5 bases separating them. The CDR3 DNA follows: TGTGCCAGCTCACCAAACTCCGAGCAGTACTTC. Translating gives CASSPNSEQYF.